These T cell receptor beta chains were read from a single sample in a study of blood T cell repertoires in COVID-19. Sequencing used immunoSEQ multiplex PCR; TCRdb keeps in-frame clones, though not all of them. The table lists 200,000 to 250,000 clones, about nine tenths of them singletons, with 11% in the top ten. Sequences were obtained from peripheral blood. The receptors here all came from a man aged 50-59 years with COVID-19, enrolled during active disease. CDR3s include the opening cysteine and the closing phenylalanine or tryptophan. Fields, in order: V gene, CDR3 protein.

>TRBV5-5
CASSLESLASGNTIYF
>TRBV30
CAWSVRGVPGANVLTF
>TRBV6-5
CASSYSLGQGPLEQYF
>TRBV19
CASTIIGTDNYGYTF
>TRBV4-1
CASSHPGTGYEQYF
>TRBV3-1/TRBV3-2
CAAEGAHPPRETQYF
>TRBV5-8
CASSIGTTYMNTEAFF
>TRBV18
CASSPRVVGNTIYF
>TRBV10-2
CASSPPARAGELFF
>TRBV7-8
CASSSTRNTGELFF
>TRBV4-3
CASSQGSARLYEQYF
>TRBV6-5
CASSSPGGASDTQYF
>TRBV29-1
CSVEDLGVRTIYF
>TRBV7-2
CASSLDRRGTEAFF
>TRBV5-4
CASSLELAGDEQYF
>TRBV5-4
CASSSSSGIGTGELFF
>TRBV15
CATSMRGIQETQYF
>TRBV5-3
CARSLIDREHTEAFF
>TRBV6-2/TRBV6-3
CASSYIATGGNQPQHF
>TRBV7-2
CASSLPGVLSGNTIYF
>TRBV5-4
CASSLLGELFF
>TRBV11-1
CASRLRGMVVDTQYF
>TRBV24-1
CATSVGAAPSYEQYF
>TRBV19
CASSEDRETEAFF
>TRBV20-1
CSASNTGEQYF
>TRBV7-7
CASSLGSGLTDTQYF